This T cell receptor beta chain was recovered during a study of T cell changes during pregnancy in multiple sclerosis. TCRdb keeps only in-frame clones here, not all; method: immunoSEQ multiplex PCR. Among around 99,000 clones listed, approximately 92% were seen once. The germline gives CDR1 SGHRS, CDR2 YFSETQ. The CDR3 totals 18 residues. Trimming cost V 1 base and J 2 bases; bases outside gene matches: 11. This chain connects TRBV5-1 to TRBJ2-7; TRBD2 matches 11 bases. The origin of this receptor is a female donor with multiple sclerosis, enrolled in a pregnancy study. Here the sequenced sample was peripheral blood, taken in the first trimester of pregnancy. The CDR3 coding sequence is TGCGCCAGCAGCTTGATAGGCAGAGGACTAGCGGGCGCCTACGAGCAGTACTTC. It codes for CASSLIGRGLAGAYEQYF.